A single sample is the source of the 30 T cell receptor beta chains below, sequenced in a study of blood T cell repertoires in COVID-19. TCRdb's copy holds only in-frame clones and misses some; the assay was immunoSEQ multiplex PCR. The data contain more than 250,000 clones, 70% to 90% of them seen just once; the ten biggest clones take up more than 4.5%. Sequencing was carried out using peripheral blood. These receptors were taken from a man over 45 with active or convalescent COVID-19.

This CDR3 reads CASSEGGSVEKLFF. In DNA, the CDR3 is TGTGCCAGCAGTGAAGGGGGCTCTGTCGAAAAACTGTTTTTT. This chain connects TRBV6-1 to TRBJ1-4; D might be TRBD1 (5 bases). From germline, CDR1 is MNHNS and CDR2 SASEGT. There are 14 residues in the CDR3. Trimming cost V 1 base and J 8 bases, with 11 bases left between them.

The chain joins TRBV10-3 to TRBJ1-1; 7 bases map to TRBD1. Per the germline V gene, CDR1 is ENHRY and CDR2 is SYGVKD. The CDR3 contains 11 residues. Losses at the gene ends were 9 bases for V and 4 bases for J; bases not matched to a gene: 2. The CDR3 protein is CAIRQGTEAFF. CDR3 in DNA: TGTGCCATAAGACAGGGCACTGAAGCTTTCTTT.

This sequence joins TRBV2 and TRBJ2-7; D remains unclear. The V end lost 4 bases, the J end lost 0 bases, and 10 bases lay between the germline ends. This CDR3 comprises 14 residues. Looked up from germline, CDR1 is SNHLY and CDR2 is FYNNEI. CDR3 in DNA: TGTGCCAGCAGTGTCCGGCGGAGCTCCTACGAGCAGTACTTC. This translates into CASSVRRSSYEQYF. The full variable domain, rest sourced from reference TRBV2 and TRBJ2-7, is EPEVTQTPSHQVTQMGQEVILRCVPISNHLYFYWYRQILGQKVEFLVSFYNNEISEKSEIFDDQFSVERPDGSNFTLKIRSTKLEDSAMYFCASSVRRSSYEQYFGPGTRLTVT.

The gene calls are TRBV27 and TRBJ2-2, with D possibly TRBD1 on 5 matching bases. Between the trimmed V and J ends, which lost 6 bases and 4 bases, there was a span of 27 bases. In germline, CDR1 is MNHEY, CDR2 SMNVEV (reference sequence). The CDR3 has 19 residues. In DNA form, the CDR3 reads TGTGCCAGCAGCCTTGGACACAGAGCCCACCTGGGTCCCACCGGGGAGCTGTTTTTT. Translating it yields CASSLGHRAHLGPTGELFF.

This clone was counted ten times or more. The chain joins TRBV10-1 to TRBJ2-1; perhaps TRBD2 as D (6 bases). Trimming pared 7 bases from V and 6 bases from J, leaving 16 bases between. The CDR3 has 14 residues. Per the germline V gene, CDR1 is WNHNN and CDR2 is SYGVQD (reference sequence). The CDR3 region has the DNA TGCGCCAGCACGAGGGCGGGGCCCCTCAATGAGCAGTTCTTC. This codes for CASTRAGPLNEQFF.

V and J are TRBV5-1 and TRBJ2-1; 9 bases are shared with TRBD1. This CDR3 is built from 14 residues. Germline V CDR1 and CDR2: SGHRS, YFSETQ. V shed 4 bases and J 10 bases; nucleotides not matched to a gene: 9. The CDR3 sequence is CASSGGQGPWEQFF. The CDR3 region has the DNA TGCGCCAGCAGCGGGGGACAGGGTCCGTGGGAGCAGTTCTTC.

The V gene is TRBV6-4, the J gene TRBJ1-1; perhaps TRBD1 as D (5 bases). Trimming stripped 7 bases from V and 6 bases from J, with 15 bases between. This CDR3 is built from 13 residues. The germline CDR1 and CDR2 sequences are MRHNA and SNTAGT. CDR3 protein: CASTWTSFSEAFF. DNA of the CDR3: TGTGCCAGCACCTGGACAAGCTTTTCTGAAGCTTTCTTT.

This clone was recorded a few times. The chain carries TRBV5-1 and TRBJ2-2; D is unclear. Per the germline V gene, CDR1 is SGHRS and CDR2 is YFSETQ. Deletions cut 0 bases from V and 6 bases from J, with 12 bases between. The CDR3 consists of 15 residues. This CDR3 reads CASSLATPVSGELFF. The CDR3 nucleotides are TGCGCCAGCAGCTTGGCCACACCTGTTTCCGGGGAGCTGTTTTTT.

J is TRBJ2-3 and V is TRBV5-1; TRBD2 is a possible D gene (6 bases). V was cut by 4 bases and J by 2 bases, with 14 bases left in between. CDR3 size: 15 residues. The germline CDR1 and CDR2 sequences are SGHRS and YFSETQ. CDR3 nucleotides: TGCGCCAGCAGCCACCAAGGGACTTCCACAGATACGCAGTATTTT. Translated, it gives CASSHQGTSTDTQYF.

This clone has a handful of counts. The genes are TRBV18 and TRBJ2-3, with a weak D call TRBD2 (6 bases). The CDR3 is 17 amino acids. V lost 0 bases, J lost 2 bases, and 15 bases lay in between. Germline CDR1 and CDR2: KGHSH and LQKENI. DNA of the CDR3: TGTGCCAGCTCACCACCGAGCTGGCGGGGAGACACAGATACGCAGTATTTT. Amino acid sequence: CASSPPSWRGDTDTQYF. Looking up the rest from reference TRBV18 and TRBJ2-3 gives the full variable domain: NAGVMQNPRHLVRRRGQEARLRCSPMKGHSHVYWYRQLPEEGLKFMVYLQKENIIDESGMPKERFSAEFPKEGPSILRIQQVVRGDSAAYFCASSPPSWRGDTDTQYFGPGTRLTVL.

The chain joins TRBV2 to TRBJ2-1, with D perhaps TRBD2 (6 bases). This CDR3 has 17 amino acids. Trimming shortened V by 5 bases and J by 2 bases, and 19 bases separated the two germline ends. Germline V gene sequence: CDR1 SNHLY, CDR2 FYNNEI. The CDR3 protein is CASSIPASGPTYNEQFF. CDR3 coding DNA: TGTGCCAGCAGTATCCCGGCGAGCGGGCCGACCTACAATGAGCAGTTCTTC.

The J gene is TRBJ2-3, the V gene TRBV6-5; D gene uncertain. The CDR3 spans 13 residues. Trimming shortened V by 4 bases and J by 5 bases, and 10 bases separated the two germline ends. CDR1 is MNHEY, CDR2 SVGAGI, per germline. The CDR3 sequence is CASSSGRRDTQYF. The CDR3 coding sequence is TGTGCCAGCAGTTCTGGTCGCAGAGATACGCAGTATTTT.

V usage is TRBV28 and J usage is TRBJ1-4, with 8 bases matching TRBD1. CDR1 and CDR2 from the germline V gene are MDHEN and SYDVKM. The CDR3 totals 14 residues. V lost 6 bases to trimming and J lost 4 bases; unmatched junction nucleotides: 4. CDR3 nucleotides: TGTGCCAGCAGAGTCGACAGGGGTAATGAAAAACTGTTTTTT. It encodes CASRVDRGNEKLFF.

The chain employs TRBV7-9 and TRBJ2-7; D possibly corresponds to TRBD2 (5 bases). This CDR3 is built from 13 residues. The V and J ends lost 5 bases and 6 bases respectively, with 14 bases between them. Germline-derived CDR1 and CDR2 are SEHNR and FQNEAQ (reference sequence). CDR3 sequence (DNA): TGTGCCAGCAGCCAATTAAGCGAGGGCGAGCAGTACTTC. This codes for CASSQLSEGEQYF.

The chain carries TRBV28 and TRBJ2-3; possibly TRBD2 for D (5 bases). The CDR3 covers 15 residues. Trimming took 6 bases from V and 1 from J, leaving 14 bases between them. The germline CDR1 and CDR2 sequences are MDHEN and SYDVKM. The CDR3 nucleotides are TGTGCCAGCAGGACGGGGATTACTGGCACAGATACGCAGTATTTT. Translation: CASRTGITGTDTQYF. Complete variable domain (other parts from reference TRBV28 and TRBJ2-3): DVKVTQSSRYLVKRTGEKVFLECVQDMDHENMFWYRQDPGLGLRLIYFSYDVKMKEKGDIPEGYSVSREKKERFSLILESASTNQTSMYLCASRTGITGTDTQYFGPGTRLTVL.

This clone was recorded a few times. This chain uses TRBV27 with TRBJ2-7; 13 bases match TRBD2. After removal of 10 bases from V and 9 bases from J, the junction contained 9 bases not matched to a gene. The CDR3 is made up of 13 amino acids. Germline V gives CDR1 MNHEY, CDR2 SMNVEV (reference sequence). For the CDR3, the DNA is TGTGCCACAGGGACTAGCGGGATACAGGTGCAGTACTTC. Protein product: CATGTSGIQVQYF.

J is TRBJ2-7 and V is TRBV9; 12 bases are a match to TRBD2. V was clipped by 0 bases and J by 0 bases; unmatched bases: 7. The CDR3 is made up of 18 amino acids. Germline assignment: CDR1 SGDLS and CDR2 YYNGEE. CDR3 amino acids: CASSVAPTSGSPSYEQYF. CDR3 nucleotides: TGTGCCAGCAGCGTAGCTCCGACTAGCGGGAGTCCCTCCTACGAGCAGTACTTC.

The chain uses TRBV2 and TRBJ1-1, with TRBD1 identical over 9 bases. CDR3 size: 14 residues. V lost 6 bases to trimming and J lost 4 bases; unmatched junction nucleotides: 6. Germline V gene data show CDR1 as SNHLY and CDR2 as FYNNEI. The CDR3 is CASRGDRAGTEAFF. For the CDR3, the DNA is TGTGCCAGCAGGGGGGACAGGGCCGGCACTGAAGCTTTCTTT.

This chain uses TRBV14 with TRBJ2-5; the D gene is possibly TRBD2 (5 bases). Germline V lookup: CDR1 SGHDN, CDR2 FVKESK. The CDR3 covers 14 residues. The V and J ends lost 6 bases and 2 bases respectively, with 13 bases between them. CDR3 sequence (DNA): TGTGCCAGCAGTCCGAGGGCAGGTCAAGAGACCCAGTACTTC. Translated, it gives CASSPRAGQETQYF.

The chain has TRBV4-2 and TRBJ2-1, with 12 bases that match TRBD2. Germline CDR1 and CDR2: LGHNA and YNFKEQ. Unmatched junction bases numbered 2, after V lost 3 bases and J lost 8 bases. The CDR3 has 14 residues. CDR3 nucleotides: TGTGCCAGCAGCCACGGACTAGCGGGATATGAGCAGTTCTTC. Its protein product is CASSHGLAGYEQFF.

The J gene is TRBJ2-4, the V gene TRBV6-6; D may be TRBD2 (6 bases). The CDR3 totals 13 residues. CDR1 is MNHNY and CDR2 is SVGAGI in the germline V gene (reference sequence). Trimming took 7 bases from V and 6 from J, leaving 13 bases between them. CDR3 region: CASTGVLGNIQYF. CDR3 coding DNA: TGTGCCAGCACGGGGGTCTTAGGAAACATTCAGTACTTC.

The chain couples TRBV4-3 to TRBJ2-1; D is perhaps TRBD1 (5 bases). CDR3 length equals 12 residues. V was pared by 0 bases and J by 10 bases, with 7 bases between. Germline CDR1 reads LGHNA; CDR2 reads YSLEER. CDR3 in amino acids: CASSQDWGEQFF. The CDR3 coding sequence is TGCGCCAGCAGCCAAGATTGGGGCGAGCAGTTCTTC.

The chain has TRBV5-1 and TRBJ1-3, with a possible D match to TRBD1 (5 bases). The CDR3 sequence is 16 residues long. CDR1 and CDR2 (germline): SGHRS, YFSETQ. Trimming removed 4 bases at V and 4 bases at J, with 18 bases between. CDR3 sequence reads: CASSPLPPGLGNTIYF. The CDR3 DNA sequence: TGCGCCAGCAGCCCACTACCCCCAGGGCTAGGAAACACCATATATTTT.

The V gene is TRBV4-1, the J gene TRBJ1-2; 9 bases are a match to TRBD1. Germline V lookup: CDR1 MGHRA, CDR2 YSYEKL. The trim removed 5 bases at V and 3 bases at J, leaving 4 bases unmatched. This CDR3 spans 14 amino acids. The CDR3 sequence is CASSFRTGDYGYTF. The CDR3 DNA is TGCGCCAGCAGCTTCCGGACAGGGGACTATGGCTACACCTTC.

The chain is built from TRBV4-1 and TRBJ1-4; D possibly corresponds to TRBD1 (6 bases). The germline V and J ends were trimmed by 4 bases and 4 bases, with 25 bases remaining between them. Germline V CDR1 and CDR2: MGHRA, YSYEKL. CDR3 length: 19 amino acids. The CDR3 DNA reads as TGCGCCAGCAGCCGAAACCTAGGTCCCAGGGGCGTTCGTAATGAAAAACTGTTTTTT. This gives the protein CASSRNLGPRGVRNEKLFF.

This rearrangement joins TRBV18 to TRBJ1-4; 7 bases line up with TRBD1. Germline-derived CDR1 and CDR2 are KGHSH and LQKENI. CDR3 size: 14 residues. Trimming removed 3 bases from V and 5 bases from J; junction bases left unmatched: 3. CDR3 residues: CASSPDRVNEKLFF. CDR3 nucleotides: TGTGCCAGCTCACCTGACAGGGTGAATGAAAAACTGTTTTTT.

The chain carries TRBV13 and TRBJ2-7; 8 nucleotides agree with TRBD1. The germline gives CDR1 PRHDT, CDR2 FYEKMQ (reference sequence). The CDR3 covers 14 residues. Trimming cost V 5 bases and J 4 bases; bases outside gene matches: 7. CDR3 bases: TGTGCCAGCAGCGCCCGGACAGGGCAGTACGAGCAGTACTTC. Protein sequence: CASSARTGQYEQYF.

This sequence joins TRBV2 and TRBJ1-2; D uncertain. Germline V lookup: CDR1 SNHLY, CDR2 FYNNEI. Trimming took 3 bases from V and 4 from J, leaving 12 bases between them. The CDR3 runs to 14 residues. The CDR3 DNA sequence: TGTGCCAGCAGTGAGCGGGATCGGGGCTATGGCTACACCTTC. Protein sequence: CASSERDRGYGYTF. Filled out from reference TRBV2 and TRBJ1-2, the complete variable domain reads EPEVTQTPSHQVTQMGQEVILRCVPISNHLYFYWYRQILGQKVEFLVSFYNNEISEKSEIFDDQFSVERPDGSNFTLKIRSTKLEDSAMYFCASSERDRGYGYTFGSGTRLTVV.

This clone occurred once. The gene calls are TRBV4-2 and TRBJ2-6; D gene ambiguous. CDR3 length: 16 amino acids. Trimming removed 1 base from V and 0 bases from J, with 7 bases in between. CDR1 LGHNA and CDR2 YNFKEQ come from the germline V gene. Written as DNA, the CDR3 is TGTGCCAGCAGCCAAGTACCTACCTCTGGGGCCAACGTCCTGACTTTC. Translated, it gives CASSQVPTSGANVLTF.

The genes are TRBV5-1 and TRBJ2-7; D gene ambiguous. The CDR3 totals 12 residues. CDR1 is SGHRS and CDR2 is YFSETQ in the germline V gene. V lost 1 base to trimming and J lost 5 bases, with 7 bases between them. The CDR3 DNA is TGCGCCAGCAGCTTGACAAGTAACGAGCAGTACTTC. This translates into CASSLTSNEQYF.